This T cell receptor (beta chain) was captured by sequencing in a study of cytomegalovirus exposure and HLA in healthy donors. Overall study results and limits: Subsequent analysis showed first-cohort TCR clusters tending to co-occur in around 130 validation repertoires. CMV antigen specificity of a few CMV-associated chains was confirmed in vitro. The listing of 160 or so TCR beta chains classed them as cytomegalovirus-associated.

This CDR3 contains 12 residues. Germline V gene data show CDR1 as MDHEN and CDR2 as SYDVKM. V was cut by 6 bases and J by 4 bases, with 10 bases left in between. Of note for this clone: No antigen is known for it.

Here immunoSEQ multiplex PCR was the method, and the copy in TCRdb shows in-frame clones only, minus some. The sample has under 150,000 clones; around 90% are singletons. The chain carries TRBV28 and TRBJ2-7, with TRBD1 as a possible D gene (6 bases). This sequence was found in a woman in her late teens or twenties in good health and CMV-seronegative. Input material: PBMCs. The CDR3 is CASRGTFYEQYF. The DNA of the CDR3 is TGTGCCAGCAGAGGGACATTTTACGAGCAGTACTTC.